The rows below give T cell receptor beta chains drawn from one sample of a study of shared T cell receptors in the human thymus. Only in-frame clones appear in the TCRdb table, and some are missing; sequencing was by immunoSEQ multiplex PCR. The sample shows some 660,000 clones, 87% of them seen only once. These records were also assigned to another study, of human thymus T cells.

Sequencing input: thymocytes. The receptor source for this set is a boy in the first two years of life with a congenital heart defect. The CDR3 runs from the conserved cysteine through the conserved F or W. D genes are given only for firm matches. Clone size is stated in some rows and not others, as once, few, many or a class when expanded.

CDR3 DNA: TGCAGCACCCGGGACAGGGGTGCTAATGAAAAACTGTTTTTT; CDR3 protein: CSTRDRGANEKLFF; clone size: few; V gene: TRBV29-1; J gene: TRBJ1-4; D gene: TRBD1
CDR3 DNA: TGTGCCAGCAGCCTCGTGGGACGGGGGGGACCCGAGCAGTACTTC; CDR3 protein: CASSLVGRGGPEQYF; clone size: NA; V gene: TRBV4-2; J gene: TRBJ2-7; D gene: TRBD2
CDR3 DNA: TGCGCCAGCAGCCAAGAAGGCAACAGGGTCAAAGCTAACTATGGCTACACCTTC; CDR3 protein: CASSQEGNRVKANYGYTF; clone size: few; V gene: TRBV4-3; J gene: TRBJ1-2; D gene: NA
CDR3 DNA: TGTGCCAGCAGCGTAGCGTCAGACAACGCTGAAGCTTTCTTT; CDR3 protein: CASSVASDNAEAFF; clone size: NA; V gene: TRBV9; J gene: TRBJ1-1; D gene: NA
CDR3 DNA: TGTGCCAGCAGCGTAGTAACTAGCTGCGCCTACAATGAGCAGTTCTTC; CDR3 protein: CASSVVTSCAYNEQFF; clone size: NA; V gene: TRBV9; J gene: TRBJ2-1; D gene: NA
CDR3 DNA: TGTGCCAGCAGTTCCCGCTTCGGGCGGGACCCTTCCTACAATGAGCAGTTCTTC; CDR3 protein: CASSSRFGRDPSYNEQFF; clone size: NA; V gene: TRBV27; J gene: TRBJ2-1; D gene: NA
CDR3 DNA: TGTGCCAGCAGTGTAGGTAGCGGGAGTAGGTCCTACAATGAGCAGTTCTTC; CDR3 protein: CASSVGSGSRSYNEQFF; clone size: NA; V gene: TRBV2; J gene: TRBJ2-1; D gene: TRBD2
CDR3 DNA: TGTGCCAGCACCCCCGGGACTGAGTTCGAGCAGTACTTC; CDR3 protein: CASTPGTEFEQYF; clone size: NA; V gene: TRBV28; J gene: TRBJ2-7; D gene: NA
CDR3 DNA: TGCGCCAGCAGCTTGGCAGGCAAGGATTCACCCCTCCACTTT; CDR3 protein: CASSLAGKDSPLHF; clone size: NA; V gene: TRBV5-1; J gene: TRBJ1-6; D gene: NA
CDR3 DNA: TGTGCCAGCAGCGTAGGTCTGAGCGGGAGCGGGGAGACCCAGTACTTC; CDR3 protein: CASSVGLSGSGETQYF; clone size: NA; V gene: TRBV9; J gene: TRBJ2-5; D gene: TRBD2
CDR3 DNA: TGTGCCAGCAGCGTAGAGTCTAGGGGGGGCGAGACAGATACGCAGTATTTT; CDR3 protein: CASSVESRGGETDTQYF; clone size: NA; V gene: TRBV9; J gene: TRBJ2-3; D gene: NA
CDR3 DNA: TGTGCCAGCAGCCAAGATCCGGCAGGGCAGCATGAAAAACTGTTTTTT; CDR3 protein: CASSQDPAGQHEKLFF; clone size: NA; V gene: TRBV14; J gene: TRBJ1-4; D gene: NA
CDR3 DNA: TGCGCCAGCAGCCTCCAACAGGCAATGCTAATGAACACTGAAGCTTTCTTT; CDR3 protein: CASSLQQAMLMNTEAFF; clone size: once; V gene: TRBV10-2; J gene: TRBJ1-1; D gene: NA
CDR3 DNA: TGTGCCTGGAGTCCCCCGGCTGGGAGGCCTGAAGCTTTCTTT; CDR3 protein: CAWSPPAGRPEAFF; clone size: NA; V gene: TRBV30; J gene: TRBJ1-1; D gene: NA
CDR3 DNA: TGTGCCAGCAACGGGAAAATTAGACTGAAGTATGGCTACACCTTC; CDR3 protein: CASNGKIRLKYGYTF; clone size: NA; V gene: TRBV28; J gene: TRBJ1-2; D gene: NA
CDR3 DNA: TGTGCCAGCAGTTTACGCGGACAGGGAAACTCTGGGGCCAACGTCCTGACTTTC; CDR3 protein: CASSLRGQGNSGANVLTF; clone size: NA; V gene: TRBV27; J gene: TRBJ2-6; D gene: TRBD1
CDR3 DNA: TGCAGCGTAAGGACAGCGAGCTCCTATAATTCACCCCTCCACTTT; CDR3 protein: CSVRTASSYNSPLHF; clone size: NA; V gene: TRBV29-1; J gene: TRBJ1-6; D gene: NA
CDR3 DNA: TGTGCCAGCAGCGCACCCACTAGCGGCGAGCCGTACGAGCAGTACTTC; CDR3 protein: CASSAPTSGEPYEQYF; clone size: NA; V gene: TRBV5-6; J gene: TRBJ2-7; D gene: TRBD2
CDR3 DNA: TGTGCCAGCAGCTCCGGCGGGGCCCTATACAATGAGCAGTTCTTC; CDR3 protein: CASSSGGALYNEQFF; clone size: NA; V gene: TRBV5-4; J gene: TRBJ2-1; D gene: NA
CDR3 DNA: TGCGCCGGAGGAAACAGGGGGGAAAAACTGTTTTTT; CDR3 protein: CAGGNRGEKLFF; clone size: NA; V gene: TRBV10-1; J gene: TRBJ1-4; D gene: TRBD1
CDR3 DNA: TGTGCCAGCAGCTATGCGGGGGGGCAGGCAGATACGCAGTATTTT; CDR3 protein: CASSYAGGQADTQYF; clone size: NA; V gene: TRBV5-4; J gene: TRBJ2-3; D gene: TRBD2
CDR3 DNA: TGTGCCAGCTCAGCGGATCAGGGGGCGCGCACTGAAGCTTTCTTT; CDR3 protein: CASSADQGARTEAFF; clone size: once; V gene: TRBV18; J gene: TRBJ1-1; D gene: TRBD1
CDR3 DNA: TGTGCTAGTGGTTTGGTACCCCCCGGCGGGGCCATAAACACTGAAGCTTTCTTT; CDR3 protein: CASGLVPPGGAINTEAFF; clone size: once; V gene: TRBV12-5; J gene: TRBJ1-1; D gene: NA
CDR3 DNA: TGTGCCAGCAGTTACCCCCGGGACAGGACGGACATTGAGCAGTTCTTC; CDR3 protein: CASSYPRDRTDIEQFF; clone size: NA; V gene: TRBV6-5; J gene: TRBJ2-1; D gene: TRBD1
CDR3 DNA: TGTGCCAGCAAGGGGACAGGGTCCTACGAGCAGTACTTC; CDR3 protein: CASKGTGSYEQYF; clone size: NA; V gene: TRBV21-1; J gene: TRBJ2-7; D gene: NA
CDR3 DNA: TGTGCCAGCTCACCCTATCACGAGCAGTACTTC; CDR3 protein: CASSPYHEQYF; clone size: NA; V gene: TRBV18; J gene: TRBJ2-7; D gene: NA
CDR3 DNA: TGCGCCAGCAGCTTGATTGAGGGGGCGAGGGCCGATGGCTACACCTTC; CDR3 protein: CASSLIEGARADGYTF; clone size: NA; V gene: TRBV5-1; J gene: TRBJ1-2; D gene: TRBD1
CDR3 DNA: TGTGCCAGCAGCCTTAGGGGACAGGAGGGGTACGAGCAGTACTTC; CDR3 protein: CASSLRGQEGYEQYF; clone size: once; V gene: TRBV11-2; J gene: TRBJ2-7; D gene: TRBD1
CDR3 DNA: TGCGCCAGCAGCCAAGGCCCTGGGACAAACGGCTATGGCTACACCTTC; CDR3 protein: CASSQGPGTNGYGYTF; clone size: NA; V gene: TRBV4-3; J gene: TRBJ1-2; D gene: NA
CDR3 DNA: TGTGCCAGTATCCGCGGGGGGCTGGCCGGGGAGCTGTTTTTT; CDR3 protein: CASIRGGLAGELFF; clone size: NA; V gene: TRBV19; J gene: TRBJ2-2; D gene: TRBD2
CDR3 DNA: TGCGCCAGCAGCCCAAATTGGGTCGACAGGGAGAACACTGAAGCTTTCTTT; CDR3 protein: CASSPNWVDRENTEAFF; clone size: NA; V gene: TRBV4-1; J gene: TRBJ1-1; D gene: TRBD1
CDR3 DNA: TGCGCCAGCAGCCAAATTCTCGACAGGGCCTATGGCTACACCTTC; CDR3 protein: CASSQILDRAYGYTF; clone size: NA; V gene: TRBV4-1; J gene: TRBJ1-2; D gene: TRBD1
CDR3 DNA: TGTGCCAGCATGGGTAAGGCTAGGTCCTACAATGAGCAGTTCTTC; CDR3 protein: CASMGKARSYNEQFF; clone size: once; V gene: TRBV28; J gene: TRBJ2-1; D gene: NA
CDR3 DNA: TGCAGCGTTGAAGGGCAGGGAGGCACTGAAGCTTTCTTT; CDR3 protein: CSVEGQGGTEAFF; clone size: NA; V gene: TRBV29-1; J gene: TRBJ1-1; D gene: NA
CDR3 DNA: TGTGCCAGCAGCGCCAGGGGGAAAAAGGGGTACGAGCAGTACTTC; CDR3 protein: CASSARGKKGYEQYF; clone size: NA; V gene: TRBV7-2; J gene: TRBJ2-7; D gene: TRBD1
CDR3 DNA: TGCGCCAGCAGTCCGACGCGGGGGACCTACAATGAGCAGTTCTTC; CDR3 protein: CASSPTRGTYNEQFF; clone size: NA; V gene: TRBV5-1; J gene: TRBJ2-1; D gene: TRBD2
CDR3 DNA: TGCGCCAGCAGCCCAGGGGAAGTGAACTATGGCTACACCTTC; CDR3 protein: CASSPGEVNYGYTF; clone size: once; V gene: TRBV4-3; J gene: TRBJ1-2; D gene: NA
CDR3 DNA: TGTGCCAGCAGCTATGGGGTGCGGGGCAGGGGGAACTATGGCTACACCTTC; CDR3 protein: CASSYGVRGRGNYGYTF; clone size: NA; V gene: TRBV11-2; J gene: TRBJ1-2; D gene: TRBD1
CDR3 DNA: TGTGCCAGCAGCCAAGGACAGGGGATTTATAGCAATCAGCCCCAGCATTTT; CDR3 protein: CASSQGQGIYSNQPQHF; clone size: NA; V gene: TRBV5-6; J gene: TRBJ1-5; D gene: TRBD1